This entry describes one T cell receptor (beta chain). The sample's treatment: randomized to nivolumab then ipilimumab (arm A) or the reverse (arm B). None of the patients previously received DNA-damaging chemotherapy. Sorted cells were live CD3+CD8+, lacking CD19 and CD56, from PBMCs. The data were taken from a study of sequential checkpoint blockade in melanoma. Overall study: Patients were randomized 1:1 to nivolumab-then-ipilimumab or ipilimumab-then-nivolumab first-line. Each arm's sequence ended with maintenance nivolumab.

Sequenced by immunoSEQ multiplex PCR; TCRdb stores in-frame clones only, minus some. The table lists approximately 28,000 clones, roughly nine tenths of them singletons. The CDR3 covers 11 residues. V was shortened by 4 bases and J by 5 bases, with 6 bases between the two germline ends. CDR1 is SGHRS, CDR2 YFSETQ, per germline. The genes are TRBV5-1 and TRBJ2-5; no reliable D call. This specimen consisted of CD8+ T cells sorted from blood (inferred from file names), obtained from a patient given nivolumab and ipilimumab in sequence. This TCR came from a human donor with melanoma. The CDR3 here is CASSLLETQYF. Here the CDR3 DNA reads TGCGCCAGCAGCCTGTTGGAGACCCAGTACTTC.